Listed below are T cell receptor beta chains from one sample, sequenced in a study of blood T cell repertoires in COVID-19. Clones were sequenced by immunoSEQ multiplex PCR, and TCRdb holds only the in-frame ones, with some missing. The sample yields more than 95,000 clones, more than 60% seen once. Sequenced material: peripheral blood. The receptor set was obtained from a woman in her 70s with acute or convalescent COVID-19. Both conserved end residues are part of each CDR3. A D gene is named only where the DNA matches it firmly. The listing skips clone size in some rows; elsewhere it reads once, few, many or a size class.

cdr3_aa cdr3_nt j_call d_call clone_size v_call
CASSVAQVPTGELFF TGTGCCAGCAGCGTAGCTCAGGTCCCTACCGGGGAGCTGTTTTTT TRBJ2-2 . . TRBV9
CASTLGRADEQYF TGTGCCAGCACCCTAGGTCGAGCCGACGAGCAGTACTTC TRBJ2-7 . . TRBV6-5
CASSLGLLQETQYF TGTGCCAGCAGTTTGGGACTCCTGCAGGAGACCCAGTACTTC TRBJ2-5 . . TRBV5-5
CASSRGSEMSYGYTF TGTGCCAGCAGCCGCGGATCAGAGATGTCCTATGGCTACACCTTC TRBJ1-2 . . TRBV7-9
CASSADRINQPQHF TGTGCCAGCTCAGCGGACAGGATCAATCAGCCCCAGCATTTT TRBJ1-5 TRBD1 once TRBV18
CASSQGTGTTYQPQHF TGTGCCAGCAGCCAAGGAACAGGGACGACCTATCAGCCCCAGCATTTT TRBJ1-5 . few TRBV3-1/TRBV3-2
CATSDDLAAQYF TGTGCCACCAGTGATGATCTAGCGGCGCAGTATTTT TRBJ2-3 TRBD2 . TRBV24-1
CASSQSGGGYTF TGTGCCAGCAGCCAATCAGGGGGTGGCTACACCTTC TRBJ1-2 TRBD1 . TRBV3-1/TRBV3-2
CASSSRTGKATGELFF TGTGCCAGCAGCTCACGGACAGGGAAGGCAACCGGGGAGCTGTTTTTT TRBJ2-2 TRBD1 few TRBV7-2
CASSVTVADGYTF TGTGCCAGCAGCGTGACAGTTGCGGACGGCTACACCTTC TRBJ1-2 . . TRBV6-5
CASSDARGSEKLFF TGTGCCAGCAGTGATGCCAGGGGGAGTGAAAAACTGTTTTTT TRBJ1-4 TRBD1 . TRBV2
CSVRVSGQTGELFF TGCAGCGTTAGGGTCTCCGGACAGACCGGGGAGCTGTTTTTT TRBJ2-2 . few TRBV29-1
CASSLEGGPFDEQFF TGCGCCAGCAGCTTGGAAGGAGGGCCTTTTGATGAGCAGTTCTTC TRBJ2-1 . . TRBV5-1
CASSIPGQARYGYTF TGTGCCAGTAGTATACCGGGACAGGCGCGGTATGGCTACACCTTC TRBJ1-2 TRBD1 . TRBV19
CASSLTGDGELFF TGTGCCAGCAGCTTAACAGGGGACGGGGAGCTGTTTTTT TRBJ2-2 TRBD1 few TRBV12-3/TRBV12-4
CASSRGQSNEKLFF TGTGCCAGCAGCCGCGGACAGAGTAATGAAAAACTGTTTTTT TRBJ1-4 . . TRBV5-5
CASSLGGNVNTGELFF TGTGCCAGCAGTTTAGGAGGAAACGTGAACACCGGGGAGCTGTTTTTT TRBJ2-2 . . TRBV27
CASRAGRTEAFF TGTGCCAGCAGGGCAGGGAGGACTGAAGCTTTCTTT TRBJ1-1 . once TRBV6-5
CASSLAGDTNNEQFF TGTGCCAGCAGCTTAGCCGGGGACACCAACAATGAGCAGTTCTTC TRBJ2-1 . . TRBV7-2
CASSVSGTSGYEQYF TGTGCCAGCAGCGTTTCCGGGACTAGTGGGTACGAGCAGTACTTC TRBJ2-7 TRBD2 . TRBV9
CASSQVIAGTNEKLFF TGCGCCAGCAGCCAAGTAATCGCAGGGACTAATGAAAAACTGTTTTTT TRBJ1-4 . . TRBV4-3
CASSSPGTGSYEQYF TGTGCCAGCAGCAGTCCCGGGACAGGATCCTACGAGCAGTACTTC TRBJ2-7 TRBD1 few TRBV5-6
CASSEALGHHGYTF TGTGCCAGCAGTGAAGCCCTCGGACATCATGGCTACACCTTC TRBJ1-2 . few TRBV2
CASSVASGLGEQFF TGTGCCAGCAGCGTAGCCAGCGGGCTGGGGGAGCAGTTCTTC TRBJ2-1 . . TRBV9
CASSPGGNQPQHF TGTGCCAGTAGTCCAGGGGGCAATCAGCCCCAGCATTTT TRBJ1-5 . once TRBV19
CASSASSLAGDEQFF TGTGCCAGCAGCGCGTCGTCACTAGCGGGAGATGAGCAGTTCTTC TRBJ2-1 TRBD2 . TRBV9
CSVVTSGRGYEQYF TGCAGCGTTGTGACTAGCGGGAGGGGGTACGAGCAGTACTTC TRBJ2-7 TRBD2 . TRBV29-1
CASSLGGASAYNEQFF TGTGCCAGCAGCCTCGGGGGGGCTAGCGCCTACAATGAGCAGTTCTTC TRBJ2-1 TRBD2 . TRBV5-6
CASSPRTGSNQPQHF TGTGCCAGTAGTCCAAGGACAGGTAGCAATCAGCCCCAGCATTTT TRBJ1-5 TRBD1 . TRBV19
CAISGTGNNSPLHF TGTGCCATCAGTGGGACAGGGAATAATTCACCCCTCCACTTT TRBJ1-6 TRBD1 . TRBV10-3
CASSGGRAYQPQHF TGTGCCAGCAGTGGAGGCAGGGCCTATCAGCCCCAGCATTTT TRBJ1-5 . . TRBV2
CASSLDNGGSSTDTQYF TGTGCCAGCAGCTTAGACAACGGGGGGAGCAGCACAGATACGCAGTATTTT TRBJ2-3 TRBD2 . TRBV7-8
CASSFGGATGSEQYF TGTGCCAGCAGTTTCGGGGGGGCGACAGGGAGTGAGCAGTACTTC TRBJ2-7 . . TRBV28
CASSPGQGEGKLFF TGTGCCAGCAGCCCTGGACAGGGGGAAGGAAAACTGTTTTTT TRBJ1-4 TRBD1 . TRBV11-1
CSASTQTLKRGYSSTDTQYF TGCAGTGCTAGTACTCAAACACTCAAGCGGGGATACTCTAGCACAGATACGCAGTATTTT TRBJ2-3 TRBD2 . TRBV20-1
CATSRPTAFKDYGYTF TGTGCCACCAGCAGACCGACAGCCTTCAAGGACTATGGCTACACCTTC TRBJ1-2 . few TRBV15
CASSSRGRGEYF TGTGCCAGCAGTTCGCGCGGGAGGGGGGAGTACTTC TRBJ2-4 TRBD2 . TRBV12-3/TRBV12-4
CASSYPASGGATYEQYF TGTGCCAGCAGTTACCCGGCTAGCGGGGGGGCAACATACGAGCAGTACTTC TRBJ2-7 TRBD2 . TRBV6-2/TRBV6-3
CASSPRGRGNTEAFF TGCGCCAGCAGCCCCCGAGGTAGGGGGAACACTGAAGCTTTCTTT TRBJ1-1 . . TRBV4-1
CASSTRSGTGGRYEQYF TGTGCCAGCAGCACCCGGTCCGGGACAGGGGGCCGGTACGAGCAGTACTTC TRBJ2-7 TRBD1 . TRBV7-8
CATADRGSYEQYF TGTGCCACCGCCGACAGGGGTTCCTACGAGCAGTACTTC TRBJ2-7 TRBD1 many TRBV27
CASSLAQRSGELFF TGTGCCAGCAGCTTAGCGCAAAGGAGCGGGGAGCTGTTTTTT TRBJ2-2 . . TRBV7-6
CASSSRLASLTYEQYF TGTGCCAGCAGCTCAAGACTAGCGAGCCTTACCTACGAGCAGTACTTC TRBJ2-7 TRBD2 . TRBV11-2
CASSWGQGGTDTQYF TGTGCCAGCAGTTGGGGACAGGGCGGCACAGATACGCAGTATTTT TRBJ2-3 TRBD1 . TRBV6-6
CATSRGSLIRDTLVETQYF TGTGCCACCAGCAGAGGGTCTCTAATCCGGGACACCCTGGTAGAGACCCAGTACTTC TRBJ2-5 . . TRBV15
CASSIQGDVTQYF TGTGCCAGCAGCATACAGGGGGACGTGACCCAGTACTTC TRBJ2-5 TRBD1 . TRBV5-4
CASSILQGDTEAFF TGTGCCAGTAGTATCCTACAGGGAGACACTGAAGCTTTCTTT TRBJ1-1 . . TRBV19
CTSSQDENGRATGELFF TGCACCAGCAGCCAAGATGAGAACGGGAGGGCCACCGGGGAGCTGTTTTTT TRBJ2-2 . . TRBV1
CASSHGRDTANEKLFF TGTGCCAGCAGTCACGGCCGGGACACTGCTAATGAAAAACTGTTTTTT TRBJ1-4 . . TRBV27
CASSPGSPSGRQETQYF TGTGCCAGCAGCCCCGGGTCTCCTAGCGGGCGTCAAGAGACCCAGTACTTC TRBJ2-5 TRBD2 . TRBV3-1/TRBV3-2
CASSQPRDREGDGYTF TGTGCCAGCAGCCAACCCCGGGACAGGGAAGGGGATGGCTACACCTTC TRBJ1-2 TRBD1 . TRBV5-8
CASSLGQGIDQPQHF TGTGCCAGCAGCTTAGGCCAGGGGATCGATCAGCCCCAGCATTTT TRBJ1-5 . . TRBV7-2
CAWRNLQGASEKLFF TGTGCCTGGCGGAACCTTCAGGGGGCTAGTGAAAAACTGTTTTTT TRBJ1-4 TRBD1 . TRBV30
CASSQGPGTGGETQYF TGCGCCAGCAGCCAAGGTCCCGGGACAGGGGGGGAGACCCAGTACTTC TRBJ2-5 TRBD1 . TRBV4-3
CASSLGTSGSFQETQYF TGCGCCAGCAGCTTGGGGACTAGCGGCAGTTTCCAAGAGACCCAGTACTTC TRBJ2-5 TRBD2 . TRBV5-1
CASSLNPGGLYEQYF TGTGCCAGCAGCCTCAACCCAGGGGGGCTCTACGAGCAGTACTTC TRBJ2-7 . . TRBV7-6
CATSHRATGVGYTF TGTGCCACCAGCCACAGGGCGACCGGGGTAGGCTACACCTTC TRBJ1-2 . few TRBV15
CASSEGPPGLAGGRYEQYF TGTGCCAGCAGTGAAGGACCCCCGGGACTAGCGGGAGGAAGGTACGAGCAGTACTTC TRBJ2-7 TRBD2 once TRBV6-1
CASSYSEYQGEAFF TGTGCCAGCAGTTACTCGGAATATCAGGGGGAAGCTTTCTTT TRBJ1-1 . few TRBV6-5